These 8 T cell receptor beta chains were sequenced from one sample in a study of T-cell reconstitution after alpha-beta-depleted transplantation in children. Molecular barcoding with unique molecular identifiers was used for the TCRbeta library. In TCRdb, the PCR reads were re-called with MiXCR into one record per CDR3 protein. The table includes about 540,000 distinct CDR3 sequences, over 25% detected once. This specimen consisted of PBMCs, obtained before TCRalphabeta/CD19-depleted stem cell transplant. All receptors derive from a boy under two years old with Wiskott-Aldrich syndrome, due to receive a stem cell transplant.

This clonotype was seen only a few times. The J gene is TRBJ2-1, the V gene TRBV10-3; 9 positions match TRBD1. Germline lookup yields CDR1 ENHRY and CDR2 SYGVKD. This CDR3 is 15 amino acids long. Trimming removed 0 bases from V and 9 bases from J; junction bases left unmatched: 6. Written as DNA, the CDR3 is TGTGCCATCAGTGAGTCGGGACAGGGTGAACGTGAGCAGTTCTTC. This encodes CAISESGQGEREQFF.

This clonotype was detected a few times. The chain uses TRBV7-9 and TRBJ2-4; perhaps TRBD1 as D (6 bases). V lost 1 base, J lost 8 bases, and 18 bases lay in between. This CDR3 has 16 residues. Germline V CDR1 and CDR2: SEHNR, FQNEAQ (reference sequence). CDR3 sequence reads: CASSLGIREKGDIQYF. The CDR3 region has the DNA TGTGCCAGCAGCTTAGGGATTAGGGAAAAGGGGGACATTCAGTACTTC.

This clonotype has a handful of counts. This chain uses TRBV12-3 or TRBV12-4 with TRBJ2-7; a weak D match, TRBD1 (6 bases). This CDR3 spans 16 amino acids. Trimming shortened V by 7 bases and J by 2 bases, and 21 bases separated the two germline ends. The CDR3 sequence: CASTARGQSRTYEQYF. CDR3 sequence (DNA): TGTGCCAGCACTGCCAGAGGACAGAGTCGAACCTACGAGCAGTACTTC.

This clonotype was recorded a few times. The rearrangement joins TRBV5-4 to TRBJ2-2; D may be TRBD2 (7 bases). This CDR3 region has 19 residues. V was pared by 3 bases and J by 3 bases, with 24 bases between. Germline-derived CDR1 and CDR2 are SGHNT and YYREEE (reference sequence). CDR3 in DNA: TGTGCCAGCAGCTCCTTTTCCGGGGGGCGATGGAAGTACACCGGGGAGCTGTTTTTT. Its translation is CASSSFSGGRWKYTGELFF.

V and J are TRBV11-3 and TRBJ2-1; TRBD2 aligns across 10 bases. The V and J ends lost 4 bases and 7 bases, in that order; junction bases with no gene match: 4. This CDR3 has 14 residues. Germline assignment: CDR1 SGHNT and CDR2 YENEEA. The CDR3 is CASSSSGSLNEQFF. In DNA form, the CDR3 reads TGTGCCAGCAGCTCTAGCGGGAGTCTGAATGAGCAGTTCTTC.

The rearrangement uses TRBV5-1 and TRBJ1-1; the D is unclear. Trimming left V 4 bases short and J 10 bases short, with 17 bases between. The germline V gene encodes CDR1 SGHRS and CDR2 YFSETQ. This CDR3 region has 13 residues. CDR3: CASSLNFGVGAFF. The CDR3 bases are TGCGCCAGCAGCCTGAATTTCGGGGTTGGAGCTTTCTTT.

V is TRBV5-1 and J is TRBJ2-5; tentative D call: TRBD2 (6 bases). This CDR3 is 15 amino acids long. CDR1 SGHRS and CDR2 YFSETQ come from the germline V gene. V lost 0 bases and J lost 7, with 16 bases in between. The CDR3 bases are TGCGCCAGCAGCTTGGGCCGTGGGGGGTCATTGACCCAGTACTTC. Translation: CASSLGRGGSLTQYF.

V is TRBV5-1 and J is TRBJ2-7, with D possibly TRBD1 on 7 matching bases. V dropped 3 bases and J dropped 5 bases, with 21 bases sitting between them. CDR1 SGHRS and CDR2 YFSETQ come from the germline V gene. The CDR3 loop spans 16 amino acids. The CDR3 nucleotides read TGCGCCAGCAGCTCCCTCGGGGGACAGCACCTTAACGAGCAGTACTTC. Amino acids: CASSSLGGQHLNEQYF.